This entry lists 31 T cell receptor beta chains sequenced from one sample in a study of T cells of healthy individuals. Each CDR3 protein gets one entry after TCRdb re-called the 5' RACE reads with MiXCR. The sample has 40,000 to 60,000 distinct CDR3 sequences; roughly 14% are singletons. These receptors were collected from a human donor in good health.

The J gene is TRBJ1-2, the V gene TRBV7-9; D is undetermined. The V end was cut by 4 bases, the J end by 1 base, with 10 bases between. This CDR3 comprises 14 residues. Germline CDR1 SEHNR, CDR2 FQNEAQ (reference sequence). CDR3 coding DNA: TGTGCCAGCAGCTCTGAACAGAGTAACTATGGCTACACCTTC. This gives the protein CASSSEQSNYGYTF. The variable domain in full, with the rest retrieved from reference TRBV7-9 and TRBJ1-2, is DTGVSQNPRHKITKRGQNVTFRCDPISEHNRLYWYRQTLGQGPEFLTYFQNEAQLEKSRLLSDRFSAERPKGSFSTLEIQRTEQGDSAMYLCASSSEQSNYGYTFGSGTRLTVV.

The V gene is TRBV6-5, the J gene TRBJ1-4; maybe TRBD1 (6 bases). Trimming removed 3 bases from V and 5 bases from J, with 13 bases in between. This CDR3 comprises 15 residues. From germline, CDR1 is MNHEY and CDR2 SVGAGI. CDR3 loop: CASSYRGARNEKLFF. As DNA, the CDR3 is TGTGCCAGCAGTTATAGGGGGGCTAGGAATGAAAAACTGTTTTTT.

This clonotype was counted between two and nine times. The J gene is TRBJ2-3, the V gene TRBV5-1, with unresolved D. Looked up from germline, CDR1 is SGHRS and CDR2 is YFSETQ. The CDR3 is 15 residues long. The V and J ends lost 0 bases and 2 bases respectively, with 10 bases between them. The CDR3 protein is CASSLADGHTDTQYF. In nucleotides, the CDR3 is TGCGCCAGCAGCTTGGCAGACGGCCACACAGATACGCAGTATTTT.

This clonotype was recorded at least ten times. V is TRBV6-5 and J is TRBJ2-1; TRBD1 agrees at 9 bases. The CDR3 spans 17 residues. With V trimmed by 0 bases and J by 7 bases, 10 bases remained unmatched. Germline V lookup: CDR1 MNHEY, CDR2 SVGAGI. CDR3 sequence reads: CASSYSGIGTGRNEQFF. CDR3 sequence (DNA): TGTGCCAGCAGTTACTCGGGTATCGGGACAGGGCGGAATGAGCAGTTCTTC.

This clonotype was found once. The chain couples TRBV30 to TRBJ1-1, with TRBD1 as a possible D gene (6 bases). CDR3 size: 16 residues. Trimming left V 2 bases short and J 0 bases short, with 16 bases between. CDR1 is GTSNPN, CDR2 SVGIG, per germline (reference sequence). CDR3 coding DNA: TGTGCCTGGAGTAAAAGGAGACAGGCGGTGAACACTGAAGCTTTCTTT. This sequence encodes CAWSKRRQAVNTEAFF.

This sequence joins TRBV15 and TRBJ2-3; D is possibly TRBD1 (5 bases). V dropped 5 bases and J dropped 2 bases, with 17 bases sitting between them. The CDR3 spans 16 residues. From germline, CDR1 is LNHNV and CDR2 YYDKDF (reference sequence). This CDR3 reads CATSDRQPVYTDTQYF. DNA of the CDR3: TGTGCCACCAGCGACAGACAACCCGTTTACACAGATACGCAGTATTTT.

V and J are TRBV6-6 and TRBJ1-3; no reliable D call. The CDR3 contains 10 residues. CDR1 MNHNY and CDR2 SVGAGI come from the germline V gene (reference sequence). Trimming shortened V by 6 bases and J by 4 bases, and 1 base separated the two germline ends. The CDR3 bases are TGTGCCAGCAGCGGAAACACCATATATTTT. Its protein is CASSGNTIYF.

This clonotype was recorded at least ten times. The chain joins TRBV27 to TRBJ1-1, with 9 bases matching TRBD1. This CDR3 comprises 15 residues. Germline CDR1 MNHEY, CDR2 SMNVEV (reference sequence). The trim removed 5 bases at V and 1 base at J, leaving 5 bases unmatched. As DNA, the CDR3 is TGTGCCAGCAGTCAACCGGGACAGGGGAACACTGAAGCTTTCTTT. Protein sequence: CASSQPGQGNTEAFF.

This clonotype was counted at least ten times. The rearrangement uses TRBV29-1 and TRBJ2-2; 7 positions match TRBD2. After removal of 7 bases from V and 6 bases from J, the junction contained 5 bases not matched to a gene. Germline V gene lookup returns CDR1 SQVTM and CDR2 ANQGSEA. The CDR3 has 12 residues. The CDR3, as DNA: TGCAGCGCGTACCGGGGGGCCGGGGAGCTGTTTTTT. Translating gives CSAYRGAGELFF.

Ten or more counts support this clonotype. The chain couples TRBV29-1 to TRBJ2-5; TRBD2 matches at 7 bases. The length of the CDR3 is 13 residues. The junction had 6 bases not matched to a gene; V was cut back by 6 bases and J by 2 bases. The germline CDR1 and CDR2 sequences are SQVTM and ANQGSEA. Here the CDR3 DNA reads TGCAGCGTAGACGGGGGGAGACAAGAGACCCAGTACTTC. Translation: CSVDGGRQETQYF.

This clonotype was counted at least ten times. The chain has TRBV25-1 and TRBJ1-2, with 8 bases that match TRBD1. This CDR3 spans 19 amino acids. CDR1 and CDR2 from the germline V gene are MGHDK and SYGVNS. V was clipped by 2 bases and J by 0 bases; unmatched bases: 14. The CDR3 nucleotides read TGTGCCAGCAGTGAACCTCCAGGGGAACGGGACAGGTCTAACTATGGCTACACCTTC. Translation: CASSEPPGERDRSNYGYTF.

This clonotype was counted many times. The chain carries TRBV27 and TRBJ1-1; 10 bases match TRBD1. Unmatched junction bases numbered 9, after V lost 5 bases and J lost 6 bases. Germline values: CDR1 MNHEY, CDR2 SMNVEV (reference sequence). The CDR3 covers 15 residues. The CDR3 loop reads CASSPLGTGAAEAFF. The CDR3 DNA sequence: TGTGCCAGCAGTCCCTTGGGGACAGGGGCCGCTGAAGCTTTCTTT.

The CDR3 loop is CASSRAGPTDTQYF. The DNA of the CDR3 is TGTGCCAGCAGTAGAGCGGGGCCCACAGATACGCAGTATTTT. The chain employs TRBV6-2 or TRBV6-3 and TRBJ2-3; the match to TRBD2 covers 7 bases. The length of the CDR3 is 14 residues. From germline, CDR1 is MNHEY and CDR2 SVGEGT. J was trimmed by 2 bases and V by 5 bases; bases with no gene match: 4.

This rearrangement joins TRBV2 to TRBJ1-2; D call uncertain. V was cut by 4 bases and J by 4 bases, with 13 bases left in between. Germline-derived CDR1 and CDR2 are SNHLY and FYNNEI. The CDR3 is 14 amino acids. CDR3 sequence reads: CASSVADTGYGYTF. CDR3 coding DNA: TGTGCCAGCAGTGTGGCTGACACCGGCTATGGCTACACCTTC.

This clonotype was counted at least ten times. V and J are TRBV11-2 and TRBJ2-5; D unclear. Between the trimmed V and J ends, which lost 8 bases and 1 base, there was a span of 14 bases. The CDR3 contains 14 residues. In germline, CDR1 is SGHAT, CDR2 FQNNGV. CDR3 in DNA: TGTGCCAGCTCCAGTGGCTACCTCCAAGAGACCCAGTACTTC. Translating gives CASSSGYLQETQYF.

V is TRBV5-1 and J is TRBJ2-2; D call uncertain. The CDR3 is made up of 17 amino acids. Germline V gene data show CDR1 as SGHRS and CDR2 as YFSETQ. V was cut by 0 bases and J by 0 bases, with 12 bases left in between. CDR3 coding DNA: TGCGCCAGCAGCTTGGTTGTGAGCGCCCCGAACACCGGGGAGCTGTTTTTT. Encoded protein: CASSLVVSAPNTGELFF.

This clonotype was picked up a small number of times. The chain has TRBV10-3 and TRBJ2-7; D possibly matches TRBD1 or TRBD2 (5 bases each). Germline V lookup: CDR1 ENHRY, CDR2 SYGVKD. The CDR3 runs to 13 residues. Trimming cost V 10 bases and J 0 bases, with 13 bases left between them. CDR3 DNA: TGTGCCACCCGACGGGGCCTCTCCTACGAGCAGTACTTC. Its translation: CATRRGLSYEQYF.

The gene calls are TRBV9 and TRBJ2-2; D perhaps matches TRBD2 (6 bases). Per the germline V gene, CDR1 is SGDLS and CDR2 is YYNGEE. There are 14 residues in the CDR3. Deletions cut 4 bases from V and 1 base from J, with 8 bases between. The CDR3 DNA is TGTGCCAGCAGCCGAGCGGGGAACACCGGGGAGCTGTTTTTT. Translating it yields CASSRAGNTGELFF. Drawing the rest from reference TRBV9 and TRBJ2-2, the complete variable domain is DSGVTQTPKHLITATGQRVTLRCSPRSGDLSVYWYQQSLDQGLQFLIQYYNGEERAKGNILERFSAQQFPDLHSELNLSSLELGDSALYFCASSRAGNTGELFFGEGSRLTVL.

This clonotype has just a few counts. The chain has TRBV24-1 and TRBJ1-5; D gene ambiguous. Germline-derived CDR1 and CDR2 are KGHDR and SFDVKD. V was cut by 10 bases and J by 1 base, with 10 bases left in between. This CDR3 contains 13 residues. The CDR3 loop reads CATNVGSNQPQHF. The CDR3 DNA reads as TGTGCCACTAACGTTGGGAGCAATCAGCCCCAGCATTTT.

Many counts were recorded for this clonotype. The chain couples TRBV18 to TRBJ2-3; 9 bases align to TRBD2. The CDR3 loop spans 14 amino acids. Unmatched junction bases numbered 2, after V lost 3 bases and J lost 4 bases. CDR1 KGHSH and CDR2 LQKENI come from the germline V gene. CDR3 amino acids: CASSPAGGPDTQYF. The CDR3 coding sequence is TGTGCCAGCTCACCGGCGGGGGGGCCAGATACGCAGTATTTT. Together with reference TRBV18 and TRBJ2-3, the CDR3 gives the full variable domain: NAGVMQNPRHLVRRRGQEARLRCSPMKGHSHVYWYRQLPEEGLKFMVYLQKENIIDESGMPKERFSAEFPKEGPSILRIQQVVRGDSAAYFCASSPAGGPDTQYFGPGTRLTVL.

At least ten counts were recorded for this clonotype. The chain joins TRBV7-2 to TRBJ2-5; D remains unclear. This CDR3 is built from 14 residues. V gave up 1 base and J gave up 1 base, with 7 bases separating them. CDR1 SGHTA and CDR2 FQGNSA come from the germline V gene. In DNA form, the CDR3 reads TGTGCCAGCAGCTTAGGTAACTTCCAAGAGACCCAGTACTTC. Encoded protein: CASSLGNFQETQYF. The whole variable domain, filled in from reference TRBV7-2 and TRBJ2-5, reads GAGVSQSPSNKVTEKGKDVELRCDPISGHTALYWYRQSLGQGLEFLIYFQGNSAPDKSGLPSDRFSAERTGGSVSTLTIQRTQQEDSAVYLCASSLGNFQETQYFGPGTRLLVL.

This clonotype was observed a few times. The chain uses TRBV6-5 and TRBJ1-1; a weak D match, TRBD1 (6 bases). The V gene's germline CDR1 is MNHEY and CDR2 SVGAGI. Trimming shortened V by 7 bases and J by 4 bases, and 16 bases separated the two germline ends. There are 14 residues in the CDR3. The CDR3 DNA reads as TGTGCCAGCACCAGGTGGCAGGGGACCACTGAAGCTTTCTTT. Its protein product is CASTRWQGTTEAFF.

There are many counts of this clonotype. V and J are TRBV11-2 and TRBJ2-3, with 9 positions matching TRBD2. With V trimmed by 0 bases and J by 6 bases, 13 bases remained unmatched. CDR1 and CDR2 (germline): SGHAT, FQNNGV. The CDR3 has 18 residues. CDR3 coding DNA: TGTGCCAGCAGCTTAGATCCCGCGGGGGGGCTTATCGTGGATACGCAGTATTTT. As protein: CASSLDPAGGLIVDTQYF.

In its sample, this clonotype is medium-sized. The rearrangement joins TRBV20-1 to TRBJ1-2; 8 bases are shared with TRBD1. Germline CDR1 and CDR2: DFQATT and SNEGSKA (reference sequence). This CDR3 comprises 14 residues. Losses at the gene ends were 5 bases for V and 3 bases for J; bases not matched to a gene: 8. The CDR3 DNA reads TGCAGTGCTCCACTACTGACAGGGGACTATGGCTACACCTTC. Translating gives CSAPLLTGDYGYTF.

V gene TRBV5-1 combines with J gene TRBJ1-4, with D hard to call. The germline CDR1 and CDR2 sequences are SGHRS and YFSETQ. Trimming took off 1 base at V and 0 bases at J, with 7 bases between the two ends. CDR3 length: 15 residues. Here the CDR3 reads CASSLMSATNEKLFF. DNA of the CDR3: TGCGCCAGCAGCTTGATGAGTGCAACTAATGAAAAACTGTTTTTT. The full variable domain, in which reference TRBV5-1 and TRBJ1-4 provide the parts outside the CDR3, is KAGVTQTPRYLIKTRGQQVTLSCSPISGHRSVSWYQQTPGQGLQFLFEYFSETQRNKGNFPGRFSGRQFSNSRSEMNVSTLELGDSALYLCASSLMSATNEKLFFGSGTQLSVL.

V is TRBV7-2 and J is TRBJ2-5, with 13 bases matching TRBD2. Trimming took 5 bases from V and 4 from J; bases not matched to a gene: 4. CDR3 length: 15 amino acids. Germline CDR1 is SGHTA and CDR2 is FQGNSA. CDR3 residues: CASSRTSGGLETQYF. Written as DNA, the CDR3 is TGTGCCAGCAGCCGGACTAGCGGGGGCTTAGAGACCCAGTACTTC. Using reference TRBV7-2 and TRBJ2-5 for the parts outside the CDR3, the full variable domain is GAGVSQSPSNKVTEKGKDVELRCDPISGHTALYWYRQSLGQGLEFLIYFQGNSAPDKSGLPSDRFSAERTGGSVSTLTIQRTQQEDSAVYLCASSRTSGGLETQYFGPGTRLLVL.

The chain carries TRBV6-5 and TRBJ2-7; maybe TRBD1 (6 bases). The CDR3 covers 15 residues. V was clipped by 2 bases and J by 2 bases, with 13 bases between them. Germline V gene data show CDR1 as MNHEY and CDR2 as SVGAGI. DNA of the CDR3: TGTGCCAGCAGTTACATAGGGACACCGACCTACGAGCAGTACTTC. Translating it yields CASSYIGTPTYEQYF.

This clonotype was observed at least ten times. The chain is built from TRBV20-1 and TRBJ2-3; 11 bases are a match to TRBD2. The CDR3 runs 15 residues. Germline V gives CDR1 DFQATT, CDR2 SNEGSKA (reference sequence). Germline trimming cut 3 bases from V and 4 bases from J; bases unmatched to any gene: 6. CDR3 protein: CSARDSGGAADTQYF. DNA for the CDR3: TGCAGTGCTAGGGATAGCGGGGGGGCGGCAGATACGCAGTATTTT.

The DNA of the CDR3 is TGCGCCAGCCGGGGACAAAACTACGAGCAGTACTTC. Translation gives CASRGQNYEQYF. The genes are TRBV5-1 and TRBJ2-7, with TRBD1 as a possible D gene (6 bases). The CDR3 has 12 amino acids. The V gene lost 7 bases and the J gene lost 3 bases, with 11 bases spanning the gap. CDR1 SGHRS and CDR2 YFSETQ come from the germline V gene.

This clonotype was detected only a few times. The chain carries TRBV7-9 and TRBJ1-5; no clear D gene. CDR3 length equals 12 residues. The germline gives CDR1 SEHNR, CDR2 FQNEAQ (reference sequence). V lost 11 bases, J lost 7 bases, and 15 bases lay in between. The DNA for the CDR3 is TGTGCCCGCCGGAGGGAGCAACAGCCCCAGCATTTT. The encoded protein is CARRREQQPQHF.

This clonotype was seen a few times. The J gene is TRBJ2-5, the V gene TRBV2; D gene ambiguous. CDR3 length equals 14 residues. The V gene lost 3 bases and the J gene lost 5 bases, with 13 bases spanning the gap. CDR1 SNHLY and CDR2 FYNNEI come from the germline V gene. The chain's CDR3 is CASSDIGPHETQYF. The CDR3 region has the DNA TGTGCCAGCAGTGATATCGGACCCCACGAGACCCAGTACTTC.